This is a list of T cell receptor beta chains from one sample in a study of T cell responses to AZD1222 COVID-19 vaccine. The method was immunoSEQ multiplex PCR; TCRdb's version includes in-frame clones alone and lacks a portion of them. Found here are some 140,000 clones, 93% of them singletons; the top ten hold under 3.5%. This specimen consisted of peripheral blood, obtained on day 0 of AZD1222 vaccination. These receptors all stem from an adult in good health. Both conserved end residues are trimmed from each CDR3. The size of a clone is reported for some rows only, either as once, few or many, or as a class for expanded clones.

CDR3: ATSRGPGDNQPQH; V: TRBV15; J: TRBJ1-5; size: .
CDR3: ASTSNTYEQY; V: TRBV27; J: TRBJ2-7; size: .
CDR3: ASSVAGWGDEKLF; V: TRBV9; J: TRBJ1-4; size: .
CDR3: ASSLQKPNTDTQY; V: TRBV5-1; J: TRBJ2-3; size: .
CDR3: AGTSSYNEQF; V: TRBV30; J: TRBJ2-1; size: .
CDR3: ASSYARSNQPQH; V: TRBV6-5; J: TRBJ1-5; size: .
CDR3: ASSLVATGEQF; V: TRBV28; J: TRBJ2-1; size: .
CDR3: ASSQKAVGGEQY; V: TRBV3-1/TRBV3-2; J: TRBJ2-7; size: .
CDR3: ASSLVGGADEQY; V: TRBV5-4; J: TRBJ2-7; size: .
CDR3: ASSLDRGPPLRAF; V: TRBV5-4; J: TRBJ1-1; size: once
CDR3: ASSRTLNTEAF; V: TRBV28; J: TRBJ1-1; size: once
CDR3: ASSDGPDTNRQNSPLH; V: TRBV14; J: TRBJ1-6; size: .
CDR3: ASRRTGEEKLF; V: TRBV19; J: TRBJ1-4; size: .
CDR3: ASSRSNRFNTEAF; V: TRBV7-9; J: TRBJ1-1; size: once
CDR3: ASSSPWGVVIGYT; V: TRBV5-6; J: TRBJ1-2; size: few
CDR3: ASSMTVNSNQPQH; V: TRBV19; J: TRBJ1-5; size: .
CDR3: ASTGMEQY; V: TRBV2; J: TRBJ2-7; size: .
CDR3: ASSLLAKETQY; V: TRBV18; J: TRBJ2-5; size: .
CDR3: ATSWAGSYNSPLH; V: TRBV24-1; J: TRBJ1-6; size: .
CDR3: ASSLRTQETQY; V: TRBV28; J: TRBJ2-5; size: .
CDR3: ASSFGASGEQY; V: TRBV5-1; J: TRBJ2-7; size: .